These 8 T cell receptor beta chains share one sample of origin, sequenced in a study of blood T cell repertoires in COVID-19. The assay was immunoSEQ multiplex PCR, and TCRdb's table has in-frame clones only and misses some. The sample records a few hundred thousand clones, roughly 84% being singletons. Source material: peripheral blood. These receptors all come from a woman between 18 and 29 years old with acute or convalescent COVID-19.

The genes are TRBV7-3 and TRBJ2-2; 7 nucleotides align to TRBD2. The CDR3 is 13 residues long. Germline lookup yields CDR1 SGHTA and CDR2 FQGTGA. Trimming cost V 6 bases and J 4 bases; bases outside gene matches: 2. In DNA form, the CDR3 reads TGTGCCAGCAGGGGAGGGACCACCGGGGAGCTGTTTTTT. Its translation: CASRGGTTGELFF. The variable domain in full, with the rest retrieved from reference TRBV7-3 and TRBJ2-2, is GAGVSQTPSNKVTEKGKYVELRCDPISGHTALYWYRQSLGQGPEFLIYFQGTGAADDSGLPNDRFFAVRPEGSVSTLKIQRTERGDSAVYLCASRGGTTGELFFGEGSRLTVL.

This clone was detected a few times. This rearrangement joins TRBV5-1 to TRBJ1-2; 10 nucleotides line up with TRBD1. Germline V gene data show CDR1 as SGHRS and CDR2 as YFSETQ. The CDR3 is 17 amino acids. Unmatched junction bases numbered 17, after V lost 4 bases and J lost 8 bases. CDR3 protein: CASSLAPGTGDLQGYTF. The CDR3 DNA reads as TGCGCCAGCAGCCTAGCCCCCGGGACAGGGGACCTTCAGGGCTACACCTTC.

The rearrangement uses TRBV12-5 and TRBJ2-1; D might be TRBD2 (6 bases). The CDR3 extends over 15 amino acids. Germline CDR1 is LGHNT and CDR2 is FRNRAP. Trimming took off 2 bases at V and 4 bases at J, with 12 bases between the two ends. The CDR3 loop is CASGLPWGEYNEQFF. For the CDR3, the DNA is TGTGCTAGTGGTTTGCCTTGGGGGGAATACAATGAGCAGTTCTTC. Using reference TRBV12-5 and TRBJ2-1 for the parts outside the CDR3, the full variable domain is DARVTQTPRHKVTEMGQEVTMRCQPILGHNTVFWYRQTMMQGLELLAYFRNRAPLDDSGMPKDRFSAEMPDATLATLKIQPSEPRDSAVYFCASGLPWGEYNEQFFGPGTRLTVL.

The rearrangement uses TRBV7-2 and TRBJ2-7; 8 positions match TRBD2. J lost 0 bases, V lost 5 bases, and 3 bases had no gene match. The CDR3 is made up of 14 amino acids. CDR1 is SGHTA and CDR2 is FQGNSA in the germline V gene. CDR3 nucleotides: TGTGCCAGCAGCCGCGGGGGGAGCTCCTACGAGCAGTACTTC. Translated, it gives CASSRGGSSYEQYF.

V usage is TRBV5-4 and J usage is TRBJ2-3, with 14 nucleotides matching TRBD2. The V gene end was trimmed by 1 base and the J gene end by 1 base; junction bases not matched to a gene: 8. Germline V gene lookup returns CDR1 SGHNT and CDR2 YYREEE (reference sequence). The CDR3 has 19 residues. DNA for the CDR3: TGTGCCAGCAGCTTGAAGGGACTAGCGGGAGTGGGTGGCACAGATACGCAGTATTTT. This gives the protein CASSLKGLAGVGGTDTQYF.

The V call is TRBV19, the J call TRBJ2-7; weak D call: TRBD2 (5 bases). The CDR3 is made up of 15 amino acids. Trimming took 1 base from V and 5 from J, leaving 15 bases between them. Germline V gene lookup returns CDR1 LNHDA and CDR2 SQIVND (reference sequence). CDR3 region: CASSIGVGEADEQYF. In nucleotides, the CDR3 is TGTGCCAGTAGTATAGGGGTGGGAGAGGCGGACGAGCAGTACTTC.

V and J are TRBV6-5 and TRBJ2-7; 10 bases match TRBD1. This CDR3 has 15 residues. Germline V gene lookup returns CDR1 MNHEY and CDR2 SVGAGI. V gave up 3 bases and J gave up 3 bases; unmatched junction bases: 5. This chain's CDR3 is CASSYPGQGSYEQYF. For the CDR3, the DNA is TGTGCCAGCAGTTATCCGGGACAGGGGAGCTACGAGCAGTACTTC.

This clone was seen more than once but under ten times. The chain has TRBV29-1 and TRBJ1-2; TRBD1 is a possible D gene (5 bases). Germline V gives CDR1 SQVTM, CDR2 ANQGSEA. CDR3 length: 13 amino acids. Trimming took off 2 bases at V and 2 bases at J, with 9 bases between the two ends. This chain's CDR3 is CSVESGINYGYTF. CDR3 coding DNA: TGCAGCGTTGAATCAGGGATAAACTATGGCTACACCTTC.